This is a list of T cell receptor beta chains from one sample in a study of cytomegalovirus exposure and HLA in healthy donors. Some clones are missing from TCRdb's copy, which holds only in-frame ones; the method was immunoSEQ multiplex PCR. The sample includes 150,000 to 200,000 clones, around three quarters seen only once; the top ten take 3% to 4%. What was sequenced was PBMCs. These receptors were collected from a male donor in good health and CMV-seronegative. CDR3s include the opening cysteine and the closing phenylalanine or tryptophan. D genes are given only for firm matches. Clone sizes are given selectively: once, few, many, or a class where the clone is expanded.

D,J,length,V,size,CDR3,DNA
TRBD2,TRBJ2-1,17,TRBV7-9,few,CASSPRSAGGPGSEQFF,TGTGCCAGCAGCCCACGGTCAGCGGGAGGGCCGGGGAGTGAGCAGTTCTTC
-,TRBJ2-7,14,TRBV10-3,-,CAIRASLSEDEQYF,TGTGCCATCAGAGCCTCCCTCTCAGAGGACGAGCAGTACTTC
TRBD2,TRBJ2-4,18,TRBV4-1,medium-sized,CASSPSGTSGLAKNIQYF,TGCGCCAGCAGCCCATCCGGGACTAGCGGATTAGCCAAAAACATTCAGTACTTC
-,TRBJ1-5,14,TRBV7-2,-,CASSSQGGNQPQHF,TGTGCCAGCAGTTCCCAGGGTGGCAATCAGCCCCAGCATTTT
TRBD2,TRBJ2-4,15,TRBV6-5,few,CASSRSGGDKNIQYF,TGTGCCAGCAGCCGTAGCGGGGGTGACAAAAACATTCAGTACTTC
-,TRBJ2-3,16,TRBV18,-,CASSPFDMPSTDTQYF,TGTGCCAGCTCACCTTTTGACATGCCTAGCACAGATACGCAGTATTTT
-,TRBJ1-2,17,TRBV18,-,CASSPAVRGLREGSYTF,TGTGCCAGCTCACCTGCTGTAAGGGGACTTCGGGAGGGGAGCTACACCTTC
TRBD2,TRBJ2-7,16,TRBV4-1,-,CASSQPGTSGSYEQYF,TGCGCCAGCAGCCAACCCGGGACTAGCGGTTCCTACGAGCAGTACTTC
-,TRBJ2-7,15,TRBV28,-,CASSLYSAGYREQYF,TGTGCCAGCAGTTTATACTCCGCGGGTTACCGCGAGCAGTACTTC
-,TRBJ1-4,12,TRBV18,-,CASSTGIEKLFF,TGTGCCAGCTCAACGGGGATTGAAAAACTGTTTTTT
TRBD2,TRBJ2-7,15,TRBV11-2,-,CASSLGPSGTYEQYF,TGTGCCAGCAGCTTAGGTCCTAGCGGAACCTACGAGCAGTACTTC
TRBD2,TRBJ2-7,14,TRBV28,-,CASSGTGGPSEQYF,TGTGCCAGCAGCGGCACGGGGGGGCCGAGTGAGCAGTACTTC
TRBD2,TRBJ2-1,17,TRBV5-1,-,CASSLAELAGVRDEQFF,TGCGCCAGCAGCTTGGCCGAGCTAGCGGGAGTAAGGGATGAGCAGTTCTTC
TRBD1,TRBJ2-7,15,TRBV13,-,CASSFPGQGSYEQYF,TGTGCCAGCAGCTTCCCCGGACAGGGGAGCTACGAGCAGTACTTC
-,TRBJ1-1,15,TRBV5-1,few,CASSLVSGGVTEAFF,TGCGCCAGCAGCTTGGTGTCGGGGGGCGTCACTGAAGCTTTCTTT
-,TRBJ2-7,14,TRBV7-9,-,CASSLDRETYEQYF,TGTGCCAGCAGCTTAGACAGGGAAACCTACGAGCAGTACTTC
-,TRBJ1-5,16,TRBV18,few,CASSPTGEVGNQPQHF,TGTGCCAGCTCACCTACCGGGGAGGTAGGCAATCAGCCCCAGCATTTT
-,TRBJ2-2,14,TRBV27,-,CASSLMGATGELFF,TGTGCCAGCAGTTTAATGGGGGCCACCGGGGAGCTGTTTTTT
TRBD1,TRBJ1-5,14,TRBV7-2,-,CASSFGTGDQPQHF,TGTGCCAGCAGCTTCGGGACAGGGGATCAGCCCCAGCATTTT
TRBD1,TRBJ1-1,16,TRBV25-1,-,CASSEWGQGADTEAFF,TGTGCCAGCAGTGAATGGGGACAGGGGGCCGACACTGAAGCTTTCTTT
-,TRBJ2-5,14,TRBV18,-,CASSPKSVQETQYF,TGTGCCAGCTCTCCCAAGTCGGTTCAAGAGACCCAGTACTTC
-,TRBJ2-7,13,TRBV5-6,-,CASKLGEDYEQYF,TGTGCCAGCAAGCTTGGAGAAGACTACGAGCAGTACTTC
-,TRBJ2-3,19,TRBV5-6,-,CASRPSLRVSSVSTDTQYF,TGTGCCAGCCGACCTAGCCTCCGGGTTTCAAGCGTAAGCACAGATACGCAGTATTTT
-,TRBJ1-5,15,TRBV19,-,CASTGLDYSNQPQHF,TGTGCCAGCACGGGGTTAGACTATAGCAATCAGCCCCAGCATTTT
TRBD1,TRBJ1-1,13,TRBV19,few,CASRGQGAPEAFF,TGTGCCAGTAGGGGACAGGGGGCGCCTGAAGCTTTCTTT
-,TRBJ2-1,15,TRBV7-3,once,CASSSGSEPYNEQFF,TGTGCCAGCAGCTCGGGGAGTGAGCCCTACAATGAGCAGTTCTTC
TRBD1,TRBJ1-2,16,TRBV15,-,CATSRDVGQIVHGYTF,TGTGCCACCAGCAGAGATGTGGGACAGATAGTGCATGGCTACACCTTC
-,TRBJ2-2,15,TRBV7-9,-,CASSQQGTNTGELFF,TGTGCCAGCAGTCAACAGGGTACGAACACCGGGGAGCTGTTTTTT
TRBD1,TRBJ1-5,14,TRBV6-1,few,CASSVQGANQPQHF,TGTGCCAGCAGCGTACAGGGGGCGAACCAGCCCCAGCATTTT
-,TRBJ2-2,14,TRBV5-4,-,CASSLVGEQGELFF,TGTGCCAGCAGCTTGGTTGGGGAGCAGGGGGAGCTGTTTTTT
-,TRBJ1-5,15,TRBV28,-,CASSLVAGRAQPQHF,TGTGCCAGCAGTTTGGTGGCGGGGAGAGCACAGCCCCAGCATTTT
-,TRBJ1-6,13,TRBV19,-,CASRSSYNSPLHF,TGTGCCAGTAGGAGCTCCTATAATTCACCCCTCCACTTT
-,TRBJ2-3,14,TRBV4-1,-,CASSQFESTDTQYF,TGCGCCAGCAGCCAATTCGAGAGCACAGATACGCAGTATTTT
TRBD2,TRBJ2-7,14,TRBV28,-,CASWTSGRSYEQYF,TGTGCCAGCTGGACTAGCGGGCGTTCCTACGAGCAGTACTTC
-,TRBJ1-4,17,TRBV28,-,CASSPINWTTFREKLFF,TGTGCCAGCAGTCCGATCAATTGGACAACTTTTCGGGAAAAACTGTTTTTT
TRBD2,TRBJ2-3,11,TRBV29-1,-,CSFQRGDTQYF,TGCAGCTTCCAGCGGGGGGATACGCAGTATTTT
TRBD1,TRBJ1-1,15,TRBV6-6,-,CASSYPGDRDTEAFF,TGTGCCAGCAGTTACCCGGGGGACAGGGACACTGAAGCTTTCTTT
-,TRBJ2-2,15,TRBV9,-,CASSVLGRNTGELFF,TGTGCCAGCAGCGTTCTGGGGCGGAACACCGGGGAGCTGTTTTTT
-,TRBJ1-5,14,TRBV19,-,CASSIATAKQPQHF,TGTGCCAGTAGTATCGCCACAGCTAAGCAGCCCCAGCATTTT
-,TRBJ2-2,15,TRBV7-7,-,CASSLAGVGTGELFF,TGTGCCAGCAGCTTAGCAGGGGTGGGCACCGGGGAGCTGTTTTTT
-,TRBJ1-2,14,TRBV28,few,CASSAGGAPYGYTF,TGTGCCAGCAGCGCCGGGGGGGCCCCCTATGGCTACACCTTC
TRBD1,TRBJ1-4,15,TRBV7-2,-,CASSPRDRLGEKLFF,TGTGCCAGCAGCCCTCGGGACAGGCTGGGGGAAAAACTGTTTTTT
-,TRBJ2-3,12,TRBV10-3,once,CAISANTDTQYF,TGTGCCATCAGTGCCAACACAGATACGCAGTATTTT
-,TRBJ2-7,14,TRBV7-9,-,CASSPWTVSYEQYF,TGTGCCAGCAGCCCCTGGACAGTCTCCTACGAGCAGTACTTC
-,TRBJ2-1,15,TRBV29-1,-,CSVEWAGRSYNEQFF,TGCAGCGTTGAATGGGCGGGGCGCTCCTACAATGAGCAGTTCTTC
TRBD2,TRBJ2-1,17,TRBV10-2,-,CASSAENPGLGKDEQFF,TGCGCCAGCAGTGCGGAAAATCCGGGACTAGGGAAGGATGAGCAGTTCTTC
-,TRBJ2-3,14,TRBV28,few,CASISPGGTDTQYF,TGTGCCAGCATCTCCCCAGGGGGCACAGATACGCAGTATTTT
TRBD2,TRBJ2-3,18,TRBV4-3,-,CASSQERGLALSTDTQYF,TGCGCCAGCAGCCAAGAGCGCGGACTAGCGCTAAGCACAGATACGCAGTATTTT
-,TRBJ2-7,12,TRBV10-3,-,CAISEAGYEQYF,TGTGCCATCAGTGAGGCGGGGTACGAGCAGTACTTC
-,TRBJ2-7,12,TRBV10-3,-,CAIRQDSYEQYF,TGTGCCATACGACAAGACTCCTACGAGCAGTACTTC
-,TRBJ1-4,17,TRBV5-5,-,CASSTYATPATNEKLFF,TGTGCCAGCAGCACCTATGCCACCCCTGCAACTAATGAAAAACTGTTTTTT
TRBD2,TRBJ2-3,15,TRBV7-2,-,CASSPSGVRTDTQYF,TGTGCCAGCAGCCCTAGCGGGGTCCGGACAGATACGCAGTATTTT
-,TRBJ1-1,14,TRBV28,-,CASSSTPRGTEAFF,TGTGCCAGCAGTTCCACCCCAAGGGGCACTGAAGCTTTCTTT
TRBD2,TRBJ2-1,18,TRBV10-3,-,CAISEMGLAGSSYNEQFF,TGTGCCATCAGTGAAATGGGACTAGCGGGAAGCTCCTACAATGAGCAGTTCTTC
TRBD2,TRBJ2-7,15,TRBV7-2,-,CASSFGTSGGFWQYF,TGTGCCAGCAGCTTTGGGACTAGCGGGGGGTTTTGGCAGTACTTC
TRBD1,TRBJ2-5,14,TRBV28,-,CASSPQTGGETQYF,TGTGCCAGCAGTCCACAGACAGGGGGAGAGACCCAGTACTTC
-,TRBJ2-3,18,TRBV28,-,CASSYVGPLGGWTDTQYF,TGTGCCAGCAGCTACGTTGGCCCTCTCGGGGGTTGGACAGATACGCAGTATTTT
-,TRBJ2-3,14,TRBV28,-,CASSLPQVRDTQYF,TGTGCCAGCAGTTTACCGCAGGTGAGAGATACGCAGTATTTT
-,TRBJ2-1,15,TRBV7-3,-,CASSLTGSRQGEQFF,TGTGCCAGCAGCTTAACGGGCTCGAGGCAGGGCGAGCAGTTCTTC
TRBD1,TRBJ1-1,14,TRBV5-5,-,CASSLQGAGTEAFF,TGTGCCAGCAGCTTACAGGGGGCGGGAACTGAAGCTTTCTTT